These T cell receptor beta chains were read from a single sample in a study of blood T cell repertoires in COVID-19. Only in-frame clones appear in the TCRdb table, and some are missing; sequencing was by immunoSEQ multiplex PCR. This table has some 90,000 clones, roughly 80% appearing once. The sequenced sample was peripheral blood. These receptors were taken from a human donor in a cohort sampled during active COVID-19. Both conserved end residues are part of each CDR3. Fields, in order: clone size, J gene, V gene, D gene, CDR3 DNA, CDR3 protein. D genes are given only for firm matches. Clone size is not always given. Where it is, it says once, few, many or a class for expanded clones.

>NA|TRBJ1-4|TRBV4-2|TRBD1
TGTGCCAGCAGCACGCCGGGACAGGGGGGTGAAAAACTGTTTTTT
CASSTPGQGGEKLFF
>NA|TRBJ2-3|TRBV30|NA
TGTGCCTGGAGCGGCGGTCCTTTAGATACGCAGTATTTT
CAWSGGPLDTQYF
>NA|TRBJ2-6|TRBV5-1|NA
TGCGCCAGCAGCTTGGGTATCTCTGGGGCCAACGTCCTGACTTTC
CASSLGISGANVLTF
>once|TRBJ2-7|TRBV5-4|NA
TGTGCCAGCAGCTTGAAGGGGCCAGTTGATTACGAGCAGTACTTC
CASSLKGPVDYEQYF
>NA|TRBJ1-4|TRBV7-2|TRBD1
TGTGCCAGCAGCCCGGGACAGAGCTCTGAAAAACTGTTTTTT
CASSPGQSSEKLFF
>NA|TRBJ2-7|TRBV27|TRBD2
TGTGCCAGCAGTGGGAACCTAGCGGGGACAGAACGCTGGCAGTACTTC
CASSGNLAGTERWQYF
>NA|TRBJ1-2|TRBV5-1|NA
TGCGCCAGCAGCTCGTCCGGGACTCATGGCTACACCTTC
CASSSSGTHGYTF
>NA|TRBJ2-2|TRBV7-6|NA
TGTGCCAGCAGCTCGATCCCGGAGGGAGTGGGCGGGGAGCTGTTTTTT
CASSSIPEGVGGELFF
>NA|TRBJ2-7|TRBV7-9|TRBD2
TGTGCCAGCAGCCCGCCGGCTAGCGGGTCCTACGAGCAGTACTTC
CASSPPASGSYEQYF
>NA|TRBJ2-1|TRBV4-2|TRBD2
TGTGCCAGCAGCCTGCCGGGAGGTAGCGGAGTCAATGAGCAGTTCTTC
CASSLPGGSGVNEQFF
>NA|TRBJ2-7|TRBV27|NA
TGTGCCAGCAGTGACAGGTTCTCCTACGAGCAGTACTTC
CASSDRFSYEQYF
>NA|TRBJ2-7|TRBV7-2|TRBD2
TGTGCCAGCAGCTCTGGGACTAGACTAGGCGAGCAGTACTTC
CASSSGTRLGEQYF
>NA|TRBJ2-7|TRBV5-1|TRBD1
TGCGCCAGCAGCTTGGGACAGGGGGGTTACGAGCAGTACTTC
CASSLGQGGYEQYF
>NA|TRBJ1-2|TRBV9|NA
TGTGCCAGCAGCGATTCCCCGCGAGCTAACTATGGCTACACCTTC
CASSDSPRANYGYTF
>NA|TRBJ1-5|TRBV6-1|TRBD1
TGTGCCAGCAGTGAAAAAGTCAGGGGGGCTCAGCCCCAGCATTTT
CASSEKVRGAQPQHF
>NA|TRBJ2-7|TRBV20-1|NA
TGCGGACTCCGGGACTACGAGCAGTACTTC
CGLRDYEQYF
>NA|TRBJ2-3|TRBV6-6|NA
TGTGCCAGCAGACCTTACCGGGGTACGCAGTATTTT
CASRPYRGTQYF
>NA|TRBJ1-4|TRBV5-5|TRBD1
TGTGCCAGCAGCCTGACTACAGGGGGCGAAAAACTGTTTTTT
CASSLTTGGEKLFF
>NA|TRBJ2-1|TRBV29-1|TRBD2
TGCAGCGTTGAACCCACCTGGGGACAGGGTAGGCGGACTAGCGGGAGGGTGGTGTCCAATGAGCAGTTCTTC
CSVEPTWGQGRRTSGRVVSNEQFF
>NA|TRBJ1-6|TRBV28|TRBD1
TGTGCCAGCAGTGGAACAGGGGGCCACTCCTATAATTCACCCCTCCACTTT
CASSGTGGHSYNSPLHF
>NA|TRBJ2-7|TRBV10-1|TRBD2
TGCGCCAGCAGTGAGTCTGCGGGAGGATTCTACGAGCAGTACTTC
CASSESAGGFYEQYF
>NA|TRBJ2-7|TRBV19|TRBD2
TGTGCCAGTAGTGCGACTAGCGGGAGGATCTACGAGCAGTACTTC
CASSATSGRIYEQYF
>NA|TRBJ2-7|TRBV6-5|TRBD1
TGTGCCAGCAGCCGGGACAGAACCTACGAGCAGTACTTC
CASSRDRTYEQYF
>NA|TRBJ2-7|TRBV6-4|NA
TGTGCCAGCAGTTCGTACGGGTTCCACGAGCAGTACTTC
CASSSYGFHEQYF
>NA|TRBJ2-1|TRBV28|TRBD2
TGTGCCAGCAGTTTGGACACTAGCGGGTACTACAATGAGCAGTTCTTC
CASSLDTSGYYNEQFF
>NA|TRBJ1-5|TRBV15|NA
TGTGCCACCAGAGCCACCGGGACACTTAGCAATCAGCCCCAGCATTTT
CATRATGTLSNQPQHF
>few|TRBJ1-2|TRBV19|TRBD1
TGTGCCAGTAGTATGGACAGGGGAGTTGGCTACACCTTC
CASSMDRGVGYTF
>NA|TRBJ1-4|TRBV5-1|NA
TGCGCCAGCAGCTTTGCAGGGAATAATGAAAAACTGTTTTTT
CASSFAGNNEKLFF
>NA|TRBJ1-5|TRBV6-5|NA
TGTGCCAGCAGTTACAACAGAATCCAGCCCCAGCATTTT
CASSYNRIQPQHF
>NA|TRBJ1-1|TRBV30|TRBD1
TGTGCCTGGAGTGCTCTGACAGGGGGCACTGAAGCTTTCTTT
CAWSALTGGTEAFF
>NA|TRBJ1-1|TRBV3-1/TRBV3-2|NA
TGTGCCAGCAGCCAAGTTAGTAGGGGGTCTTTCTTT
CASSQVSRGSFF
>NA|TRBJ2-7|TRBV7-2|TRBD2
TGTGCCAGCAGCCAGACTAGCGGGAGGGATGAGCAGTACTTC
CASSQTSGRDEQYF
>NA|TRBJ2-5|TRBV28|TRBD2
TGTGCCAGCAACCGGCTAGCGGGAGGTTCAGAGACCCAGTACTTC
CASNRLAGGSETQYF
>NA|TRBJ1-6|TRBV6-6|TRBD1
TGTGCCAGCACCGCTTTCGGGACAGGGGATTCACCCCTCCACTTT
CASTAFGTGDSPLHF
>few|TRBJ1-2|TRBV18|TRBD1
TGTGCCAGCTCACCGGGGACAGACTATGGCTACACCTTC
CASSPGTDYGYTF
>NA|TRBJ1-5|TRBV7-2|NA
TGTGCCAGCAGCTTAAGGGGGACGGGTAGAATCAATCAGCCCCAGCATTTT
CASSLRGTGRINQPQHF
>once|TRBJ2-2|TRBV12-3/TRBV12-4|NA
TGTGCCAGCAGGAGGGGGATCGGGGAGCTGTTTTTT
CASRRGIGELFF
>NA|TRBJ1-2|TRBV28|NA
TGTGCCAGCAGTTTGGTGCAGGGTTCGCGAGGCTACACCTTC
CASSLVQGSRGYTF
>few|TRBJ2-1|TRBV6-6|NA
TGTGCCAGCAGGACTGGGGGCCGGAGCTCCTACAATGAGCAGTTCTTC
CASRTGGRSSYNEQFF
>NA|TRBJ2-1|TRBV6-5|NA
TGTGCCAGCAGTTACGTGGGCCTTTCCTACAATGAGCAGTTCTTC
CASSYVGLSYNEQFF
>many|TRBJ1-1|TRBV2|TRBD1
TGTGCCAGCAGGTTCCAAATCACAGGGGACACTGAAGCTTTCTTT
CASRFQITGDTEAFF
>once|TRBJ2-1|TRBV11-2|NA
TGTGCCAGCAGCTCATCACAGGGTTACCATGAGCAGTTCTTC
CASSSSQGYHEQFF
>once|TRBJ2-7|TRBV28|TRBD2
TGTGCCAGCAGCCAGACTAGCGGGAGCTCCTACGAGCAGTACTTC
CASSQTSGSSYEQYF
>few|TRBJ1-6|TRBV11-2|TRBD1
TGTGCCAGCAGCTTAGACCTGACAGGGAGCTCCTATAATTCACCCCTCCACTTT
CASSLDLTGSSYNSPLHF
>NA|TRBJ1-1|TRBV19|NA
TGTGCCAGTACCCTAACGGTGAACACTGAAGCTTTCTTT
CASTLTVNTEAFF
>NA|TRBJ2-7|TRBV10-3|NA
TGTGCCATCCAGGGGCAGGGTGTCTACGAGCAGTACTTC
CAIQGQGVYEQYF
>NA|TRBJ1-2|TRBV27|TRBD1
TGTGCCAGCAGTTTATCAGGGGGCAGTGGCTACACCTTC
CASSLSGGSGYTF
>NA|TRBJ1-6|TRBV28|TRBD1
TGTGCCAGCAGTCCACTCCGACAGGGAGGAGTATCACCCCTCCACTTT
CASSPLRQGGVSPLHF
>few|TRBJ2-5|TRBV12-3/TRBV12-4|NA
TGTGCCAGCAGCCGGGACATGATAGAGACCCAGTACTTC
CASSRDMIETQYF
>NA|TRBJ1-5|TRBV5-1|TRBD1
TGCGCCAGCAGCCCCCGGGACAGGGTAGGTCAGCCCCAGCATTTT
CASSPRDRVGQPQHF
>NA|TRBJ1-1|TRBV29-1|NA
TGCAGCGTTGAAGTATCAGTGAACACTGAAGCTTTCTTT
CSVEVSVNTEAFF
>NA|TRBJ1-1|TRBV10-3|NA
TGTGCCATCAGTGATAACAGGGAGAGGGCTTTCTTT
CAISDNRERAFF
>NA|TRBJ1-5|TRBV19|NA
TGTGCCAGTAGTTCAGGAGAAGGGGCTTGGCAGCCCCAGCATTTT
CASSSGEGAWQPQHF